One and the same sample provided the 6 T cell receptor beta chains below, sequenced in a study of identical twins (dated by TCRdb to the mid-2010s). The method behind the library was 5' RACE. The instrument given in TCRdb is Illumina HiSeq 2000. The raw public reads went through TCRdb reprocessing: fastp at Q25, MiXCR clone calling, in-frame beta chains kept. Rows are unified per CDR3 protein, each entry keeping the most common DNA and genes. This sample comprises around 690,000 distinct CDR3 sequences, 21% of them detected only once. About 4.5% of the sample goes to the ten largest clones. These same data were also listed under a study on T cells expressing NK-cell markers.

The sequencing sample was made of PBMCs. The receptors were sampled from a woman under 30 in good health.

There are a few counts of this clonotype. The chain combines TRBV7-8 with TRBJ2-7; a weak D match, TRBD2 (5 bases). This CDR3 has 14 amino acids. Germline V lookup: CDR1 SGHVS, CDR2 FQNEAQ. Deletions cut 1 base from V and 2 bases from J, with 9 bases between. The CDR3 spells CASSLDGLTYEQYF. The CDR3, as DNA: TGTGCCAGCAGCTTAGATGGACTCACCTACGAGCAGTACTTC.

DNA for the CDR3: TGCAGTGCTACGACAGGAGCAGAAGCTTTCTTT. Amino acids: CSATTGAEAFF. The chain uses TRBV20-1 and TRBJ1-1; D possibly corresponds to TRBD1 (6 bases). The CDR3 contains 11 residues. Trimming pared 4 bases from V and 8 bases from J, leaving 11 bases between. Germline V lookup: CDR1 DFQATT, CDR2 SNEGSKA (reference sequence).

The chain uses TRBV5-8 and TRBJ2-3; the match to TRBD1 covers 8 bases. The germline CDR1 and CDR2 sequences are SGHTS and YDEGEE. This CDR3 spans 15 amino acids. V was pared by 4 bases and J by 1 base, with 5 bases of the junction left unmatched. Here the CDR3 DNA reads TGTGCCAGCAGCACGGACAGGGAAGGCACAGATACGCAGTATTTT. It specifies CASSTDREGTDTQYF. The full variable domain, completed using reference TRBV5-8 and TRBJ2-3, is EAGVTQSPTHLIKTRGQQATLRCSPISGHTSVYWYQQALGLGLQFLLWYDEGEERNRGNFPPRFSGRQFPNYSSELNVNALELEDSALYLCASSTDREGTDTQYFGPGTRLTVL.

CDR3 bases: TGTGCCAGCAGTCAAGTGCCGGGACAGGGAACTTACGAGCAGTACTTC. Translated, it gives CASSQVPGQGTYEQYF. The chain uses TRBV6-1 and TRBJ2-7; 9 nucleotides agree with TRBD1. The CDR3 covers 16 residues. CDR1 is MNHNS, CDR2 SASEGT, per germline. The ends lost 5 bases at V and 4 bases at J; junction bases unmatched: 12.

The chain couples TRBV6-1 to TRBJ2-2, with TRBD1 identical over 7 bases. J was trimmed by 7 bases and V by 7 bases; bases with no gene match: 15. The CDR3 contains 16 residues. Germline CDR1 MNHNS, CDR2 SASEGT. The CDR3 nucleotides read TGTGCCAGCACCTCAAGAAGGGGGCAGGGAATCGGGGAGCTGTTTTTT. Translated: CASTSRRGQGIGELFF.

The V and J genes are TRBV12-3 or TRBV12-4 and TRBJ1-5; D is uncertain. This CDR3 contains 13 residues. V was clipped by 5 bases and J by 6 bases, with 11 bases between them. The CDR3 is CASSPFLGQPQHF. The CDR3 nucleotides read TGTGCCAGCAGTCCTTTCTTGGGTCAGCCCCAGCATTTT.